This TCR beta chain was retrieved from a study of T cells after posttransplantation cyclophosphamide. Busulfan-fludarabine conditioning, marrow transplant, and cyclophosphamide on days +3 and +4 were administered. The CDR3 runs to 18 residues. CDR1 is SGDLS, CDR2 YYNGEE, per germline. The trim removed 5 bases at V and 2 bases at J, leaving 13 bases unmatched. Concerning this clone itself: Its antigen is still unknown.

Findings and limits, study-wide: Donor-recipient repertoire similarity was low at 1-2 months, rising over year one. Recipient CMV seropositivity and CMV reactivation strongly tracked TRB clonality. TRB overlap between skin or GI tissue T cells and blood was limited.

Using immunoSEQ multiplex PCR, the repertoire was profiled, and TCRdb retains in-frame clones only, with some absent. The repertoire has about 6,700 clones, roughly four fifths of them found once; the top ten carry about 20%. The chain links TRBV9 to TRBJ2-6, with 7 bases matching TRBD1. Here the sequenced sample was PBMCs, taken after allogeneic stem cell transplant with posttransplant cyclophosphamide. The sequence came from a female patient aged 50-65 years who received an allogeneic stem cell transplant from a related donor, was CMV-positive, and had no GVHD. Among the T cells, some may be from the graft donor. CDR3 bases: TGTGCCAGCAGTTCACCCAGGGACAGTTGGACTGGGGCCAACGTCCTGACTTTC. Its protein product is CASSSPRDSWTGANVLTF.